This paragraph reports one T cell receptor (beta chain). Recently diagnosed hyperthyroidism of less than 2 months' duration affected patients aged 18 to 65. These data come from a study of T cells in Graves' hyperthyroidism and ophthalmopathy. Germline loops: CDR1 SQVTM, CDR2 ANQGSEA. V was cut by 7 bases and J by 7 bases, with 13 bases left in between. The CDR3 contains 11 residues. RNA transcripts served as the template for amplifying TCR beta CDR3 regions. The TCR CDR3 first-round RT-PCR relied on the HTBI primer set. TCRdb fed the multiplex PCR reads into MiXCR, producing one record per CDR3 protein. The repertoire holds nearly 750,000 distinct CDR3 sequences, over 35% seen once, with roughly 31% in the top ten.

What was sequenced was blood. The chain couples TRBV29-1 to TRBJ1-2; D remains ambiguous. The sequence derives from a woman aged 40 to 50 with Graves' hyperthyroidism. CDR3 protein: CSARKGSGYTF. The CDR3 DNA reads as TGCAGCGCCCGTAAAGGGTCTGGCTACACCTTC.